One sample yielded the 23 T cell receptor beta chains listed below, sequenced in a study of blood T cell repertoires in COVID-19. Sequencing was performed with immunoSEQ multiplex PCR; in TCRdb, only in-frame clones are kept and a portion is missing. The sample includes about 150,000 clones, around 91% of them seen just once. Sequencing was done on a sample of peripheral blood. The receptors originated from a woman in her thirties or forties with acute or convalescent COVID-19.

The genes are TRBV5-4 and TRBJ1-6; 8 bases fit TRBD1. This CDR3 has 15 amino acids. The V gene's germline CDR1 is SGHNT and CDR2 YYREEE (reference sequence). The V and J ends lost 6 bases and 5 bases, in that order; junction bases with no gene match: 7. Here the CDR3 reads CASTARQGNNSPLHF. The CDR3 bases are TGTGCCAGCACCGCCCGACAGGGGAATAATTCACCCCTCCACTTT.

The chain links TRBV30 to TRBJ2-7; 10 nucleotides match TRBD1. The CDR3 sequence is 16 residues long. Germline values: CDR1 GTSNPN, CDR2 SVGIG (reference sequence). V lost 2 bases, J lost 4 bases, and 11 bases stayed unmatched. CDR3: CAWSIPGQGKRYEQYF. CDR3 coding DNA: TGTGCCTGGAGTATCCCGGGACAGGGGAAAAGGTACGAGCAGTACTTC.

The gene calls are TRBV19 and TRBJ2-1; no clear D gene. The CDR3 length is 15 residues. V dropped 6 bases and J dropped 2 bases, with 14 bases sitting between them. Germline loops: CDR1 LNHDA, CDR2 SQIVND (reference sequence). The CDR3 here is CASSNRENAYNEQFF. CDR3 coding DNA: TGTGCCAGTAGCAACAGAGAGAACGCCTACAATGAGCAGTTCTTC.

V usage is TRBV7-9 and J usage is TRBJ2-7; D uncertain. V lost 5 bases to trimming and J lost 4 bases, with 9 bases between them. The CDR3 is made up of 12 amino acids. Germline CDR1 and CDR2: SEHNR and FQNEAQ (reference sequence). The CDR3 reads CASSQIIYEQYF. CDR3 bases: TGTGCCAGCAGCCAAATCATTTACGAGCAGTACTTC.

V gene TRBV6-5 combines with J gene TRBJ2-2; a possible D gene is TRBD1 (6 bases). V lost 7 bases, J lost 6 bases, and 12 bases lay in between. Germline CDR1 and CDR2: MNHEY and SVGAGI. The CDR3 is 13 residues long. CDR3 loop: CASTPGGPGELFF. The CDR3 nucleotides are TGTGCCAGCACGCCTGGGGGCCCCGGGGAGCTGTTTTTT.

This clone came up once. The chain is built from TRBV29-1 and TRBJ2-7, with D perhaps TRBD1 (6 bases). The V end lost 6 bases, the J end lost 2 bases, and 11 bases lay between the germline ends. CDR3 length equals 12 residues. The germline V gene encodes CDR1 SQVTM and CDR2 ANQGSEA. The CDR3 reads CSVGGGTYEQYF. The CDR3 DNA follows: TGCAGCGTAGGTGGGGGCACCTACGAGCAGTACTTC.

The rearrangement joins TRBV6-5 to TRBJ1-6, with TRBD1 matching over 9 bases. The germline V gene has CDR1 MNHEY and CDR2 SVGAGI. J lost 9 bases, V lost 4 bases, and 10 bases had no gene match. CDR3 length: 16 amino acids. This chain's CDR3 is CASSSSGTGYGSPLHF. The CDR3 nucleotides are TGTGCCAGCAGTTCATCCGGGACAGGGTATGGTTCACCCCTCCACTTT.

The rearrangement uses TRBV19 and TRBJ1-5; no reliable D call. Germline V CDR1 and CDR2: LNHDA, SQIVND (reference sequence). The CDR3 totals 14 residues. Between the trimmed V and J ends, which lost 1 base and 9 bases, there was a span of 13 bases. CDR3 nucleotides: TGTGCCAGTAGTATAGCGTGGAGAGATCGGCCCCAGCATTTT. It specifies CASSIAWRDRPQHF.

The V call is TRBV7-3, the J call TRBJ2-1, with D tentatively TRBD2 (7 bases). With 5 bases removed from V and 6 bases from J, the gap between germline ends came to 17 bases. Germline-derived CDR1 and CDR2 are SGHTA and FQGTGA. The CDR3 has 15 residues. CDR3 residues: CASSPLGGGGNEQFF. CDR3 nucleotide sequence: TGTGCCAGCAGCCCATTAGGGGGGGGCGGCAATGAGCAGTTCTTC.

This chain connects TRBV5-4 to TRBJ2-3; 9 nucleotides align to TRBD1. The CDR3 spans 13 residues. With V trimmed by 7 bases and J by 6 bases, 6 bases remained unmatched. CDR1 is SGHNT, CDR2 YYREEE, per germline (reference sequence). The CDR3 nucleotides are TGTGCCAGCCTCGGACAGGGGACCGATACGCAGTATTTT. It yields the protein CASLGQGTDTQYF.

This sequence joins TRBV6-5 and TRBJ1-4, with 7 bases aligning to TRBD1. The J segment lost 4 bases and the V segment lost 8 bases, leaving 4 bases of the junction unmatched. The CDR3 contains 13 residues. Germline V lookup: CDR1 MNHEY, CDR2 SVGAGI. The CDR3 loop is CASLRDSNEKLFF. In nucleotides, the CDR3 is TGTGCCAGCCTCCGGGACAGTAATGAAAAACTGTTTTTT.

The chain carries TRBV3-1 (or the pseudogene TRBV3-2) and TRBJ2-7, with a weak D call TRBD2 (6 bases). The germline gives CDR1 LGHDT, CDR2 YNNKEL (reference sequence). The CDR3 spans 17 residues. The V end lost 2 bases, the J end lost 3 bases, and 20 bases lay between the germline ends. The DNA of the CDR3 is TGTGCCAGCAGCCAAAGTTTACGACTAGTACTTAACTACGAGCAGTACTTC. It encodes CASSQSLRLVLNYEQYF.

The count of this clone is one. J is TRBJ2-3 and V is TRBV5-1, with 7 nucleotides matching TRBD1. With 1 base clipped from V and 1 base from J, the junction kept 3 bases outside the gene matches. Looked up from germline, CDR1 is SGHRS and CDR2 is YFSETQ. The CDR3 consists of 15 residues. CDR3: CASSLRQGGTDTQYF. The CDR3 DNA sequence: TGCGCCAGCAGCTTGAGACAGGGTGGCACAGATACGCAGTATTTT. Looking up the rest from reference TRBV5-1 and TRBJ2-3 gives the full variable domain: KAGVTQTPRYLIKTRGQQVTLSCSPISGHRSVSWYQQTPGQGLQFLFEYFSETQRNKGNFPGRFSGRQFSNSRSEMNVSTLELGDSALYLCASSLRQGGTDTQYFGPGTRLTVL.

The rearrangement uses TRBV5-1 and TRBJ2-4; 8 bases agree with TRBD1. The CDR3 consists of 18 residues. V lost 4 bases, J lost 0 bases, and 12 bases stayed unmatched. CDR1 is SGHRS and CDR2 is YFSETQ in the germline V gene. The chain's CDR3 is CASSMGQEIVLAKNIQYF. The CDR3 DNA is TGCGCCAGCAGCATGGGACAGGAGATAGTACTAGCCAAAAACATTCAGTACTTC.

The chain has TRBV18 and TRBJ1-3, with 7 bases that match TRBD1. The CDR3 has 14 amino acids. J gave up 2 bases and V 6 bases, and 4 bases lay outside the gene matches. CDR1 is KGHSH and CDR2 is LQKENI in the germline V gene. CDR3 DNA: TGTGCCAGCTCTGCGACAGGGACTGGAAACACCATATATTTT. It yields the protein CASSATGTGNTIYF.

The V call is TRBV28, the J call TRBJ2-7; no definite D call. V lost 3 bases to trimming and J lost 2 bases, with 5 bases between them. CDR3 length equals 12 residues. Germline CDR1 MDHEN, CDR2 SYDVKM. CDR3 bases: TGTGCCAGCAGTTTTAAAACCTACGAGCAGTACTTC. This translates into CASSFKTYEQYF.

J is TRBJ2-7 and V is TRBV5-6, with TRBD2 matching over 9 bases. The germline V gene encodes CDR1 SGHDT and CDR2 YYEEEE. The CDR3 is made up of 17 amino acids. Losses at the gene ends were 4 bases for V and 6 bases for J; bases not matched to a gene: 17. CDR3 DNA sequence: TGTGCCAGCAGCAGTTCGACGCTAGCGGGAAGGGGGTCCGAGCAGTACTTC. Translation: CASSSSTLAGRGSEQYF. The complete variable domain, with remaining parts taken from reference TRBV5-6 and TRBJ2-7, reads DAGVTQSPTHLIKTRGQQVTLRCSPKSGHDTVSWYQQALGQGPQFIFQYYEEEERQRGNFPDRFSGHQFPNYSSELNVNALLLGDSALYLCASSSSTLAGRGSEQYFGPGTRLTVT.

V usage is TRBV5-5 and J usage is TRBJ1-1; a possible D gene is TRBD1 (5 bases). CDR1 and CDR2 (germline): SGHKS, YYEKEE (reference sequence). V lost 2 bases and J 0 bases, leaving 11 bases between the germline ends. The length of the CDR3 is 15 residues. CDR3 loop: CASSFMDILNTEAFF. CDR3 nucleotide sequence: TGTGCCAGCAGCTTCATGGACATCTTGAACACTGAAGCTTTCTTT.

The chain has TRBV19 and TRBJ1-1; 7 nucleotides line up with TRBD1. The length of the CDR3 is 13 residues. Germline values: CDR1 LNHDA, CDR2 SQIVND (reference sequence). V lost 7 bases to trimming and J lost 2 bases; unmatched junction nucleotides: 4. The CDR3 protein is CASTAGGNTEAFF. The DNA of the CDR3 is TGTGCCAGTACGGCAGGGGGAAACACTGAAGCTTTCTTT.

J is TRBJ2-2 and V is TRBV2, with 8 positions matching TRBD1. The CDR3 sequence is 14 residues long. The germline V gene has CDR1 SNHLY and CDR2 FYNNEI. After removal of 4 bases from V and 4 bases from J, the junction contained 2 bases not matched to a gene. The CDR3 DNA reads TGTGCCAGCAGTGTAGACAGGGGCACCGGGGAGCTGTTTTTT. It yields the protein CASSVDRGTGELFF.

The V and J genes are TRBV5-4 and TRBJ2-2, with D unresolved. The CDR3 sequence is 15 residues long. CDR1 SGHNT and CDR2 YYREEE come from the germline V gene (reference sequence). Trimming stripped 0 bases from V and 3 bases from J, with 9 bases between. The chain's CDR3 is CASSLGPQDTGELFF. CDR3 nucleotides: TGTGCCAGCAGCTTGGGGCCTCAAGACACCGGGGAGCTGTTTTTT.

The DNA of the CDR3 is TGTGCCAGCAGCCTCACTAGCGGTAGATACAATGAGCAGTTCTTC. It encodes CASSLTSGRYNEQFF. This chain links TRBV5-6 with TRBJ2-1, with 8 bases matching TRBD2. Germline V gene data show CDR1 as SGHDT and CDR2 as YYEEEE. The CDR3 runs to 15 residues. Trimming cost V 4 bases and J 4 bases; bases outside gene matches: 7.

V usage is TRBV30 and J usage is TRBJ1-4, with D hard to call. CDR3 length: 16 residues. V shed 2 bases and J shed 0 bases, with 13 bases lying between them. The germline V gene encodes CDR1 GTSNPN and CDR2 SVGIG (reference sequence). CDR3 sequence: CAWSRQAGTTNEKLFF. CDR3 DNA: TGTGCCTGGAGTCGGCAGGCAGGAACAACTAATGAAAAACTGTTTTTT. Full variable domain (remainder filled in from reference TRBV30 and TRBJ1-4): SQTIHQWPATLVQPVGSPLSLECTVEGTSNPNLYWYRQAAGRGLQLLFYSVGIGQISSEVPQNLSASRPQDRQFILSSKKLLLSDSGFYLCAWSRQAGTTNEKLFFGSGTQLSVL.